These 22 T cell receptor beta chains originate from one sample sequenced in a study of PD-L1 blockade in urothelial cancer. The protocol was immunoSEQ multiplex PCR, while the TCRdb copy is restricted to in-frame clones and leaves out a portion. This repertoire shows some 29,000 clones, more than 70% found once; its top ten account for less than 4%. The input for sequencing was PBMCs, taken around atezolizumab (anti-PD-L1) treatment. These receptors were obtained from a man aged 50 or older with urothelial cancer.

The table lists this clone with a few counts. The rearrangement uses TRBV15 and TRBJ2-3; 8 nucleotides align to TRBD2. Losses at the gene ends were 1 base for V and 4 bases for J; bases not matched to a gene: 4. The CDR3 runs to 15 residues. Germline V gives CDR1 LNHNV, CDR2 YYDKDF (reference sequence). CDR3 in DNA: TGTGCCACCAGCAGAGCAGCGGGAGCACCAGATACGCAGTATTTT. It codes for CATSRAAGAPDTQYF.

The rearrangement uses TRBV13 and TRBJ2-7; D unresolved. The CDR3 is 12 amino acids. CDR1 is PRHDT, CDR2 FYEKMQ, per germline (reference sequence). V was pared by 7 bases and J by 5 bases, with 12 bases between. The CDR3 protein is CASTRVDHEQYF. CDR3 nucleotide sequence: TGTGCCAGCACTCGGGTTGATCACGAGCAGTACTTC.

This sequence joins TRBV28 and TRBJ2-7, with unresolved D. CDR1 MDHEN and CDR2 SYDVKM come from the germline V gene. V lost 2 bases to trimming and J lost 7 bases, with 12 bases between them. The CDR3 is made up of 13 amino acids. The CDR3 nucleotides are TGTGCCAGCAGTTTAGGAGTTCAAAGGGAGCAGTACTTC. This gives the protein CASSLGVQREQYF.

The rearrangement joins TRBV5-4 to TRBJ1-5, with a possible D match to TRBD1 (6 bases). The V end was cut by 2 bases, the J end by 0 bases, with 6 bases between. The germline gives CDR1 SGHNT, CDR2 YYREEE (reference sequence). The CDR3 contains 14 residues. CDR3 sequence (DNA): TGTGCCAGCAGCTTAGGGGGTAGCAATCAGCCCCAGCATTTT. It translates to CASSLGGSNQPQHF.

The V gene is TRBV9, the J gene TRBJ2-7, with 7 bases matching TRBD1. The V gene end was trimmed by 3 bases and the J gene end by 3 bases; junction bases not matched to a gene: 0. There are 12 residues in the CDR3. Germline CDR1 reads SGDLS; CDR2 reads YYNGEE. CDR3 in DNA: TGTGCCAGCAGCGGGGACAGCTACGAGCAGTACTTC. Protein sequence: CASSGDSYEQYF.

The chain carries TRBV18 and TRBJ1-1; TRBD1 is a possible D gene (6 bases). The V end lost 4 bases, the J end lost 8 bases, and 8 bases lay between the germline ends. CDR1 is KGHSH and CDR2 is LQKENI in the germline V gene. The CDR3 totals 11 residues. The DNA for the CDR3 is TGTGCCAGCTCACTTCAGGGGGAAGCTTTCTTT. Its protein product is CASSLQGEAFF.

The V call is TRBV7-2, the J call TRBJ1-3, with 7 positions matching TRBD1. The CDR3 covers 14 residues. V was clipped by 4 bases and J by 5 bases; unmatched bases: 5. Looked up from germline, CDR1 is SGHTA and CDR2 is FQGNSA. CDR3 coding DNA: TGTGCCAGCAGCTCCCGACAGGGAAGAAACACCATATATTTT. Protein: CASSSRQGRNTIYF.

The chain is built from TRBV19 and TRBJ1-2; D remains unclear. The CDR3 is 15 residues long. Looked up from germline, CDR1 is LNHDA and CDR2 is SQIVND (reference sequence). V lost 1 base to trimming and J lost 7 bases, with 16 bases between them. The CDR3 DNA reads TGTGCCAGTAGTATAGCGTTCCAGCTTTCAGGTGGCTACACCTTC. It codes for CASSIAFQLSGGYTF.

This sequence joins TRBV6-1 and TRBJ1-1, with 9 bases matching TRBD1. Germline CDR1 is MNHNS and CDR2 is SASEGT. V dropped 6 bases and J dropped 4; count of bases not matched to a gene: 6. The CDR3 has 14 residues. The chain's CDR3 is CASSSTGGGTEAFF. CDR3 DNA: TGTGCCAGCAGCAGCACAGGGGGCGGCACTGAAGCTTTCTTT.

A single count supports this clone. V gene TRBV5-1 combines with J gene TRBJ2-6, with a weak D call TRBD2 (6 bases). The CDR3 extends over 14 amino acids. V was trimmed by 4 bases and J by 3 bases, leaving 8 bases between them. From germline, CDR1 is SGHRS and CDR2 YFSETQ. Here the CDR3 reads CASSREYGANVLTF. In DNA, the CDR3 is TGCGCCAGCAGCCGGGAGTATGGGGCCAACGTCCTGACTTTC.

The CDR3 DNA follows: TGCGCCAGCAGCCTGGACAGGGGGAACAATCAGCCCCAGCATTTT. This translates into CASSLDRGNNQPQHF. V and J are TRBV5-1 and TRBJ1-5; 10 bases are a match to TRBD1. The ends lost 4 bases at V and 3 bases at J; junction bases unmatched: 4. The CDR3 spans 15 residues. Germline assignment: CDR1 SGHRS and CDR2 YFSETQ.

The chain has TRBV7-2 and TRBJ2-7, with 8 bases fitting TRBD1. Germline lookup yields CDR1 SGHTA and CDR2 FQGNSA. J lost 2 bases, V lost 5 bases, and 5 bases had no gene match. The CDR3 extends over 14 amino acids. CDR3 nucleotide sequence: TGTGCCAGCAGCCAGGGGGCAAACCCCTACGAGCAGTACTTC. It encodes CASSQGANPYEQYF.

The gene calls are TRBV9 and TRBJ2-7; 7 bases agree with TRBD1. The J segment lost 0 bases and the V segment lost 0 bases, leaving 6 bases of the junction unmatched. Germline assignment: CDR1 SGDLS and CDR2 YYNGEE. The CDR3 has 16 amino acids. The CDR3: CASSVGTGQDSYEQYF. The CDR3 DNA is TGTGCCAGCAGCGTAGGTACCGGACAGGACTCCTACGAGCAGTACTTC.

J is TRBJ2-3 and V is TRBV5-1; 9 bases fit TRBD1. V was clipped by 3 bases and J by 3 bases; unmatched bases: 8. In germline, CDR1 is SGHRS, CDR2 YFSETQ. CDR3 length: 16 residues. CDR3 in DNA: TGCGCCAGCAGCTCCGGGACAGGGATGAGAACAGATACGCAGTATTTT. It specifies CASSSGTGMRTDTQYF.

The chain combines TRBV15 with TRBJ2-1; tentatively, D is TRBD2 (5 bases). This CDR3 is 18 amino acids long. V lost 1 base and J lost 6, with 22 bases in between. Germline lookup yields CDR1 LNHNV and CDR2 YYDKDF (reference sequence). The CDR3 nucleotides are TGTGCCACCAGCAGAGTTCAGGTACTGGGAGCCCGCGGCAATGAGCAGTTCTTC. It is translated as CATSRVQVLGARGNEQFF. The complete variable domain, with remaining parts taken from reference TRBV15 and TRBJ2-1, reads DAMVIQNPRYQVTQFGKPVTLSCSQTLNHNVMYWYQQKSSQAPKLLFHYYDKDFNNEADTPDNFQSRRPNTSFCFLDIRSPGLGDTAMYLCATSRVQVLGARGNEQFFGPGTRLTVL.

The CDR3 nucleotides read TGTGCCAGCAGAAAAGCGGGACTCAGAATAACCAATGAGCAGTTCTTC. It translates to CASRKAGLRITNEQFF. This chain links TRBV11-2 with TRBJ2-1; 7 bases align to TRBD2. The length of the CDR3 is 16 residues. The V segment lost 6 bases and the J segment 6 bases; nucleotides outside the gene matches: 14. Germline V lookup: CDR1 SGHAT, CDR2 FQNNGV.

This clone was observed a single time. V and J are TRBV6-5 and TRBJ2-2; maybe TRBD1 (6 bases). CDR1 MNHEY and CDR2 SVGAGI come from the germline V gene. The V and J ends lost 0 bases and 5 bases respectively, with 7 bases between them. The CDR3 is made up of 14 amino acids. The CDR3, as DNA: TGTGCCAGCAGTTACTCTAGGGGGACCGGGGAGCTGTTTTTT. Translating it yields CASSYSRGTGELFF.

The chain carries TRBV20-1 and TRBJ1-2; tentatively, D is TRBD1 (5 bases). This CDR3 contains 11 residues. V lost 7 bases, J lost 3 bases, and 9 bases lay in between. CDR1 is DFQATT and CDR2 is SNEGSKA in the germline V gene (reference sequence). CDR3 region: CSGQTYYGYTF. In DNA form, the CDR3 reads TGCAGTGGACAGACTTACTATGGCTACACCTTC.

This chain joins TRBV6-5 and TRBJ2-7; 10 bases map to TRBD1. This CDR3 spans 14 amino acids. Per the germline V gene, CDR1 is MNHEY and CDR2 is SVGAGI. V trimming: 5 bases; J trimming: 2 bases; junction bases outside the gene matches: 3. CDR3 loop: CASSTGQGPYEQYF. In DNA, the CDR3 is TGTGCCAGCAGTACGGGACAGGGGCCCTACGAGCAGTACTTC.

This clone was recorded a few times. The chain uses TRBV6-1 and TRBJ1-6; no firm D call. The CDR3 runs 13 residues. Between the trimmed V and J ends, which lost 3 bases and 5 bases, there was a span of 5 bases. Germline CDR1 MNHNS, CDR2 SASEGT. Here the CDR3 reads CASSDRNNSPLHF. DNA for the CDR3: TGTGCCAGCAGTGACAGGAATAATTCACCCCTCCACTTT.

The chain links TRBV5-4 to TRBJ2-5, with a weak D call TRBD2 (6 bases). Trimming took 4 bases from V and 1 from J, leaving 11 bases between them. The CDR3 is 14 residues long. Germline V gene data show CDR1 as SGHNT and CDR2 as YYREEE (reference sequence). CDR3 sequence reads: CASSPGLFQETQYF. CDR3 DNA: TGTGCCAGCAGCCCAGGACTATTCCAAGAGACCCAGTACTTC.

The chain combines TRBV6-5 with TRBJ2-1, with D maybe TRBD2 (6 bases). V lost 2 bases and J lost 2, with 13 bases in between. The CDR3 covers 16 residues. Germline assignment: CDR1 MNHEY and CDR2 SVGAGI. CDR3 DNA: TGTGCCAGCAGTTACACCCTAGCGAGAGCCTACAATGAGCAGTTCTTC. This translates into CASSYTLARAYNEQFF.